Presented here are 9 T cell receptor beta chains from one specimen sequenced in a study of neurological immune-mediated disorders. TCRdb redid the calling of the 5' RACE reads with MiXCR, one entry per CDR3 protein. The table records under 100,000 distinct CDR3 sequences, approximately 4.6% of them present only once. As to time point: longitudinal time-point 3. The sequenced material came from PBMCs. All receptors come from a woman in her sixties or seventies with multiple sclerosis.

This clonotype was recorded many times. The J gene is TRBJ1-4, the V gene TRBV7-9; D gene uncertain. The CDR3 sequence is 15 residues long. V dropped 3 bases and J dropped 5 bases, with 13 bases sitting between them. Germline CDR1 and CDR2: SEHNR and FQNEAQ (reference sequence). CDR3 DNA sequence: TGTGCCAGCAGCTTTCCGGTGTACGAAAATGAAAAACTGTTTTTT. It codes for CASSFPVYENEKLFF. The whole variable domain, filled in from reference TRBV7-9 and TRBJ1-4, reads DTGVSQNPRHKITKRGQNVTFRCDPISEHNRLYWYRQTLGQGPEFLTYFQNEAQLEKSRLLSDRFSAERPKGSFSTLEIQRTEQGDSAMYLCASSFPVYENEKLFFGSGTQLSVL.

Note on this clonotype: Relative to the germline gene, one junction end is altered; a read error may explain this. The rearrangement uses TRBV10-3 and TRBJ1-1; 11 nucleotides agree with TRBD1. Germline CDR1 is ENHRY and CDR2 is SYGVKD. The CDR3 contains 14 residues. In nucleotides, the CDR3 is TGTGCCATCAGGGGGACAGGGGGAAACACTGAAGCTCTCTTT. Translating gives CAIRGTGGNTEALF.

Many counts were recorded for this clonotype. The CDR3 protein is CASSLARGAGMIYEQYF. In DNA form, the CDR3 reads TGTGCCAGCAGCTTAGCCAGGGGTGCGGGTATGATTTACGAGCAGTACTTC. The rearrangement uses TRBV7-6 and TRBJ2-7; D is perhaps TRBD1 (6 bases). Germline CDR1 and CDR2: SGHVS and FNYEAQ. The V and J ends lost 0 bases and 4 bases respectively, with 19 bases between them. The CDR3 loop spans 17 amino acids.

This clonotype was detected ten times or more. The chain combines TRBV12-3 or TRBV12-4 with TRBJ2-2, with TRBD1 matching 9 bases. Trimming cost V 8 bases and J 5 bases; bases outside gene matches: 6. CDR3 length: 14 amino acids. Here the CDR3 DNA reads TGTGCCAGCTCCGGGACAGGGCTAACCGGGGAGCTGTTTTTT. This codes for CASSGTGLTGELFF.

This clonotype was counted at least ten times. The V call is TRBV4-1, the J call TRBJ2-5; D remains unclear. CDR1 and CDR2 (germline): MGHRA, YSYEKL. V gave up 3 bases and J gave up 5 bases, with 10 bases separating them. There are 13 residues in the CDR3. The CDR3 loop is CASSQTEGETQYF. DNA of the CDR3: TGCGCCAGCAGCCAGACCGAAGGGGAGACCCAGTACTTC.

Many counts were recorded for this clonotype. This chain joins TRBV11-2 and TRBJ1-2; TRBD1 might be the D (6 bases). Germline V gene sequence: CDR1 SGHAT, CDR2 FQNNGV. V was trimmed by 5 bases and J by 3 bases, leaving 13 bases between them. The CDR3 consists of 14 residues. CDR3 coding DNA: TGTGCCAGCAGCGGGACACATGACGACTATGGCTACACCTTC. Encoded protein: CASSGTHDDYGYTF.

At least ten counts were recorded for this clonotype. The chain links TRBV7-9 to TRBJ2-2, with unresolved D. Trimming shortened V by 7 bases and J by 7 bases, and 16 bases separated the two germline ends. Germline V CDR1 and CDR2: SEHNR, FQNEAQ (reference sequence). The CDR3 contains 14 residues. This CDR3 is CASTPYVGNGELFF. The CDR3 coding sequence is TGTGCCAGCACCCCGTACGTAGGCAACGGGGAGCTGTTTTTT.

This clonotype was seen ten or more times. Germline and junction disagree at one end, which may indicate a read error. The CDR3 region is CASSQANYGYTF. For the CDR3, the DNA is TGTGCCAGCAGTCAAGCTAACTATGGCTACACCTTC. The gene calls are TRBV2 and TRBJ1-2; unclear D gene. The CDR3 sequence is 12 residues long. The germline V gene has CDR1 SNHLY and CDR2 FYNNEI.

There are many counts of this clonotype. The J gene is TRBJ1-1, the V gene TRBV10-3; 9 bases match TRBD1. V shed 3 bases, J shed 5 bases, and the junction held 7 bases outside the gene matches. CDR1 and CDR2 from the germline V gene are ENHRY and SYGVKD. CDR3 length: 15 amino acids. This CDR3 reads CAISDRDRVGTEAFF. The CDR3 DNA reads TGTGCCATCAGTGACCGGGACAGGGTCGGGACTGAAGCTTTCTTT.